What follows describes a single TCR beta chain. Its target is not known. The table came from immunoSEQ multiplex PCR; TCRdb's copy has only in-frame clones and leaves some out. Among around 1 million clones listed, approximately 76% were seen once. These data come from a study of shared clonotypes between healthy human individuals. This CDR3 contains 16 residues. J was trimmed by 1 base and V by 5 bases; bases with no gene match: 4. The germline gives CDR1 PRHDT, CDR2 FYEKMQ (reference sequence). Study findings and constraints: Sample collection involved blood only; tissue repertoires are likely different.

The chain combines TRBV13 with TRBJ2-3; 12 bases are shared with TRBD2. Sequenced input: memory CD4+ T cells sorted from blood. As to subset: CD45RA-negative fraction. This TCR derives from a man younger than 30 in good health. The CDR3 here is CASSLRLAGGTDTQYF. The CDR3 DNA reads TGTGCCAGCAGCCTAAGACTAGCGGGGGGCACAGATACGCAGTATTTT.